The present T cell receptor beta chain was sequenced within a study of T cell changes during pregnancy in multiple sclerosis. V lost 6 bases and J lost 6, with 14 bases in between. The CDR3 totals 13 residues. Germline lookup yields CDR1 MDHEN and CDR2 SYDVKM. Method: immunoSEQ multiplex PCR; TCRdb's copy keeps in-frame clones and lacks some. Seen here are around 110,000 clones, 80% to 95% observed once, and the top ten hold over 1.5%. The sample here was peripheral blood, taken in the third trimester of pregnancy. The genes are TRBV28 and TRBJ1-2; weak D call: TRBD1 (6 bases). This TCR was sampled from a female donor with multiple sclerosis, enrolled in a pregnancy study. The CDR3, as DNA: TGTGCCAGCAGCCCAAGGACAGACGATGGCTACACCTTC. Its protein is CASSPRTDDGYTF.